This entry concerns a single T cell receptor beta chain. Its antigen is not identified. This record belongs to a study of Ad26.COV2.S vaccination and SARS-CoV-2 variants. Study at large: The study gave Ad26.COV2.S intramuscularly, once or twice 56 days apart.

Sample treatment: roughly 20 received Ad26.COV2.S at low or high dose, single or two shots; about 5 received placebo; per-sample allocation not given. Sampling occurred on day 63 after the first vaccine or placebo injection. An Ad26 vector carrying the Wuhan-strain SARS-CoV-2 spike served as the vaccine. Study-level results: Whether participants received vaccine or placebo, their non-spike TCR breadth was similar.

The CDR3 sequence is 14 residues long. V gave up 4 bases and J gave up 4 bases, with 14 bases separating them. Germline CDR1 SGHVS, CDR2 FQNEAQ. The protocol was immunoSEQ multiplex PCR, while the TCRdb copy is restricted to in-frame clones and leaves out a portion. This sample yields 300,000 to 350,000 clones, of which about nine tenths are seen a single time; about 5% belongs to the top ten. Source: peripheral blood, taken in a trial of Ad26.COV2.S vaccine versus placebo. This TCR derives from a person aged 18 to 59 who received the Ad26.COV2.S COVID-19 vaccine or a placebo. J is TRBJ2-7 and V is TRBV7-8; D unresolved. The CDR3 DNA reads TGTGCCAGCAGCTCGACGGGCCCGGGTTACGAGCAGTACGTC. It codes for CASSSTGPGYEQYV.